Below, 30 T cell receptor beta chains from the same sample are listed, as sequenced in a study of human thymus T cells. Using immunoSEQ multiplex PCR, the repertoire was profiled, and TCRdb retains in-frame clones only, with some absent. The sample includes 35,000 to 45,000 clones, nearly 95% of them seen just once. Sequenced material: blood. These TCRs come from a boy younger than two with a congenital heart defect but otherwise immunologically healthy.

This chain uses TRBV7-9 with TRBJ2-1; D assignment may be TRBD1 or TRBD2 (5 bases each). This CDR3 has 16 amino acids. Germline-derived CDR1 and CDR2 are SEHNR and FQNEAQ (reference sequence). V was trimmed by 4 bases and J by 4 bases, leaving 17 bases between them. CDR3 amino acids: CASSSSSGTAYNEQFF. As DNA, the CDR3 is TGTGCCAGCAGCTCTTCCTCTGGGACCGCGTACAATGAGCAGTTCTTC.

The V call is TRBV19, the J call TRBJ1-4; 10 bases are shared with TRBD1. V lost 2 bases and J lost 6; bases outside the gene matches: 3. Germline CDR1 and CDR2: LNHDA and SQIVND (reference sequence). The CDR3 runs 15 residues. The CDR3 sequence: CASSIQGTGDEKLFF. The CDR3 DNA sequence: TGTGCCAGTAGTATACAGGGGACAGGGGATGAAAAACTGTTTTTT. The entire variable domain, with the rest obtained from reference TRBV19 and TRBJ1-4, is as follows: DGGITQSPKYLFRKEGQNVTLSCEQNLNHDAMYWYRQDPGQGLRLIYYSQIVNDFQKGDIAEGYSVSREKKESFPLTVTSAQKNPTAFYLCASSIQGTGDEKLFFGSGTQLSVL.

The chain couples TRBV6-5 to TRBJ2-1; no clear D. The V end was cut by 4 bases, the J end by 4 bases, with 8 bases between. CDR3 length: 13 amino acids. Per germline, CDR1 MNHEY and CDR2 SVGAGI. For the CDR3, the DNA is TGTGCCAGCAGTTTGGGCCTTTACAATGAGCAGTTCTTC. It yields the protein CASSLGLYNEQFF.

The chain recombines TRBV10-1 with TRBJ2-3; D call uncertain. V lost 3 bases and J 2 bases, leaving 9 bases between the germline ends. CDR1 WNHNN and CDR2 SYGVQD come from the germline V gene (reference sequence). This CDR3 comprises 14 residues. The CDR3 region is CASSDSAHTDTQYF. The CDR3 DNA follows: TGCGCCAGCAGTGATTCCGCCCACACAGATACGCAGTATTTT.

The chain links TRBV5-6 to TRBJ1-5; possibly TRBD1 for D (6 bases). This CDR3 is 15 amino acids long. Germline values: CDR1 SGHDT, CDR2 YYEEEE. The V end lost 5 bases, the J end lost 0 bases, and 12 bases lay between the germline ends. CDR3 in amino acids: CASRYLGHSNQPQHF. The CDR3 coding sequence is TGTGCCAGCAGATACTTGGGACATAGCAATCAGCCCCAGCATTTT.

The rearrangement uses TRBV7-2 and TRBJ2-5; D call uncertain. Germline V lookup: CDR1 SGHTA, CDR2 FQGNSA. V lost 1 base and J lost 4, with 10 bases in between. The CDR3 has 14 residues. In DNA form, the CDR3 reads TGTGCCAGCAGCTTAGAAAGCCTTGGAGAGACCCAGTACTTC. Amino acid sequence: CASSLESLGETQYF.

This rearrangement joins TRBV10-3 to TRBJ2-3, with 11 positions matching TRBD2. Germline V gene lookup returns CDR1 ENHRY and CDR2 SYGVKD. Trimming removed 5 bases from V and 2 bases from J; junction bases left unmatched: 6. The CDR3 covers 16 residues. The DNA of the CDR3 is TGTGCCATCAGTCCCGGGACTAGCGGCCTCACAGATACGCAGTATTTT. This gives the protein CAISPGTSGLTDTQYF.

The rearrangement uses TRBV5-1 and TRBJ2-7; 8 bases agree with TRBD2. V gave up 0 bases and J gave up 5 bases; unmatched junction bases: 7. The CDR3 extends over 15 amino acids. The germline gives CDR1 SGHRS, CDR2 YFSETQ. In DNA, the CDR3 is TGCGCCAGCAGCTTGGCAAAGGCGGGGGGTAACGAGCAGTACTTC. This encodes CASSLAKAGGNEQYF.

The chain has TRBV4-2 and TRBJ2-3; 8 nucleotides align to TRBD2. V lost 4 bases and J lost 2; bases outside the gene matches: 8. The germline CDR1 and CDR2 sequences are LGHNA and YNFKEQ. CDR3 length: 16 amino acids. CDR3 nucleotide sequence: TGTGCCAGCAGCCGAATAGCGGGGTCTCCCACAGATACGCAGTATTTT. Residues: CASSRIAGSPTDTQYF.

This chain connects TRBV7-9 to TRBJ1-1, with TRBD1 matching over 11 bases. Germline CDR1 is SEHNR and CDR2 is FQNEAQ (reference sequence). V shed 4 bases, J shed 7 bases, and the junction held 5 bases outside the gene matches. The CDR3 totals 14 residues. The CDR3: CASSSGTGGVEAFF. The CDR3 DNA is TGTGCCAGCAGCTCCGGGACAGGGGGGGTTGAAGCTTTCTTT.

The V gene is TRBV30, the J gene TRBJ2-3; the match to TRBD2 covers 8 bases. The V gene's germline CDR1 is GTSNPN and CDR2 SVGIG (reference sequence). This CDR3 has 13 amino acids. The junction had 1 base not matched to a gene; V was cut back by 3 bases and J by 2 bases. The CDR3 is CAWSGGATDTQYF. CDR3 bases: TGTGCCTGGAGCGGGGGGGCCACAGATACGCAGTATTTT.

This chain connects TRBV6-6 to TRBJ1-5, with D perhaps TRBD1 (5 bases). The CDR3 covers 13 residues. Germline CDR1 reads MNHNY; CDR2 reads SVGAGI (reference sequence). V was pared by 6 bases and J by 8 bases, with 14 bases between. CDR3 amino acids: CASRGQGAEPQHF. CDR3 bases: TGTGCCAGCAGAGGGCAAGGGGCTGAGCCCCAGCATTTT.

This chain connects TRBV5-5 to TRBJ2-5; 8 bases are shared with TRBD1. The CDR3 covers 17 residues. The V and J ends lost 0 bases and 1 base, in that order; junction bases with no gene match: 8. CDR1 is SGHKS and CDR2 is YYEKEE in the germline V gene (reference sequence). The CDR3 nucleotides read TGTGCCAGCAGCTTGGCCCCACAGGGGGGAGGCCAAGAGACCCAGTACTTC. As protein: CASSLAPQGGGQETQYF.

The chain combines TRBV9 with TRBJ2-3, with 8 bases that match TRBD2. The CDR3 loop spans 15 amino acids. CDR1 SGDLS and CDR2 YYNGEE come from the germline V gene. V dropped 4 bases and J dropped 1; count of bases not matched to a gene: 5. CDR3 sequence reads: CASSPLSGGTDTQYF. The CDR3 nucleotides are TGTGCCAGCAGCCCTCTTAGCGGGGGCACAGATACGCAGTATTTT.

The chain recombines TRBV4-3 with TRBJ2-4, with no clear D. V shed 6 bases and J shed 3 bases, with 18 bases lying between them. The V gene's germline CDR1 is LGHNA and CDR2 YSLEER. CDR3 length: 16 residues. The CDR3 region is CASSLVRGWGKNIQYF. CDR3 sequence (DNA): TGCGCCAGCAGTCTCGTGAGAGGCTGGGGCAAAAACATTCAGTACTTC.

V gene TRBV30 combines with J gene TRBJ2-3; 10 nucleotides align to TRBD1. V was clipped by 1 base and J by 3 bases; unmatched bases: 4. Germline V gene sequence: CDR1 GTSNPN, CDR2 SVGIG (reference sequence). This CDR3 comprises 15 residues. The CDR3 DNA follows: TGTGCCTGGAGTGGGGGACAGGGGTGGACAGATACGCAGTATTTT. Translated: CAWSGGQGWTDTQYF.

This clone came up once. The rearrangement uses TRBV5-1 and TRBJ2-5, with a tentative D call TRBD1 (6 bases). The CDR3 is 15 amino acids. Deletions cut 4 bases from V and 4 bases from J, with 17 bases between. The germline V gene has CDR1 SGHRS and CDR2 YFSETQ. The CDR3 protein is CASSPGTGSRETQYF. CDR3 bases: TGCGCCAGCAGCCCGGGAACAGGGAGTCGAGAGACCCAGTACTTC.

This chain joins TRBV18 and TRBJ1-6, with D unresolved. The germline V gene has CDR1 KGHSH and CDR2 LQKENI. This CDR3 is 17 amino acids long. The V end was cut by 0 bases, the J end by 0 bases, with 9 bases between. This chain's CDR3 is CASSPPTADSYNSPLHF. In DNA form, the CDR3 reads TGTGCCAGCTCACCACCGACGGCAGACTCCTATAATTCACCCCTCCACTTT.

This chain connects TRBV7-8 to TRBJ2-7; tentatively, D is TRBD1 (6 bases). Trimming removed 4 bases from V and 2 bases from J, with 18 bases in between. CDR1 is SGHVS, CDR2 FQNEAQ, per germline. The CDR3 consists of 16 residues. The CDR3 here is CASSSSRGPATYEQYF. The DNA of the CDR3 is TGTGCCAGCAGCTCCAGCAGGGGACCGGCCACCTACGAGCAGTACTTC.

This chain uses TRBV4-2 with TRBJ1-2; D is possibly TRBD1 (5 bases). Trimming took off 8 bases at V and 4 bases at J, with 17 bases between the two ends. The CDR3 runs 14 residues. Per germline, CDR1 LGHNA and CDR2 YNFKEQ. The chain's CDR3 is CASENVGERYGYTF. The DNA of the CDR3 is TGTGCCAGCGAAAACGTAGGGGAGCGCTATGGCTACACCTTC.

CDR3 loop: CASSDNYGYTF. DNA for the CDR3: TGTGCCAGCAGTGACAACTATGGCTACACCTTC. The chain has TRBV25-1 and TRBJ1-2; D not certain. Germline loops: CDR1 MGHDK, CDR2 SYGVNS. V lost 3 bases and J 2 bases, leaving 1 base between the germline ends. There are 11 residues in the CDR3.

The gene calls are TRBV6-5 and TRBJ2-7; 10 positions agree with TRBD2. With 6 bases clipped from V and 4 bases from J, the junction kept 6 bases outside the gene matches. The CDR3 runs 14 residues. CDR1 and CDR2 from the germline V gene are MNHEY and SVGAGI. This chain's CDR3 is CASSPGTSVYEQYF. The CDR3 DNA reads TGTGCCAGCAGCCCCGGGACTAGCGTGTACGAGCAGTACTTC.

The CDR3 DNA follows: TGTGCCAGCAGCCAAGGACACTATGGCTACACCTTC. It specifies CASSQGHYGYTF. The genes are TRBV4-2 and TRBJ1-2, with D unresolved. V lost 1 base and J 3 bases, leaving 3 bases between the germline ends. This CDR3 spans 12 amino acids. Germline V gene sequence: CDR1 LGHNA, CDR2 YNFKEQ.

The rearrangement links TRBV5-1 to TRBJ2-5, with D maybe TRBD2 (6 bases). V lost 3 bases to trimming and J lost 2 bases, with 11 bases between them. The germline gives CDR1 SGHRS, CDR2 YFSETQ. CDR3 length: 14 residues. This chain's CDR3 is CASSWGDWQETQYF. In DNA, the CDR3 is TGCGCCAGCAGCTGGGGGGACTGGCAAGAGACCCAGTACTTC.

This clone showed up just once. The V and J genes are TRBV6-1 and TRBJ1-3; D not resolved. The germline V gene encodes CDR1 MNHNS and CDR2 SASEGT. Trimming stripped 0 bases from V and 4 bases from J, with 10 bases between. CDR3 size: 15 residues. The CDR3 nucleotides read TGTGCCAGCAGTGAAGCGCTTCGGGGAGGAAACACCATATATTTT. Its protein is CASSEALRGGNTIYF.

V and J are TRBV7-9 and TRBJ1-4; no clear D gene. The CDR3 consists of 11 residues. Trimming shortened V by 3 bases and J by 8 bases, and 4 bases separated the two germline ends. Germline CDR1 is SEHNR and CDR2 is FQNEAQ (reference sequence). CDR3 nucleotides: TGTGCCAGCAGCTTTTCAGAAAAACTGTTTTTT. Protein: CASSFSEKLFF.

The V and J genes are TRBV19 and TRBJ2-1; a possible D gene is TRBD1 (7 bases). Germline values: CDR1 LNHDA, CDR2 SQIVND (reference sequence). Trimming stripped 3 bases from V and 9 bases from J, with 15 bases between. CDR3 length: 14 residues. The CDR3 is CASSIKQGGGEQFF. CDR3 bases: TGTGCCAGTAGTATTAAGCAGGGGGGTGGTGAGCAGTTCTTC.

Comments on this clone: An end of the junction does not agree with germline; a read error may underlie this. The gene calls are TRBV4-2 and TRBJ1-4; the D gene is possibly TRBD1 (6 bases). CDR3 length: 18 residues. Germline CDR1 is LGHNA and CDR2 is YNFKEQ. CDR3 nucleotides: TGTGCCAGCAGCCAAGAGGGGGCATACTCTACAACTAATGAAAAACTGCTTTTT. Amino acid sequence: CASSQEGAYSTTNEKLLF.

V gene TRBV5-4 combines with J gene TRBJ1-3; D unclear. The CDR3 is made up of 12 amino acids. Trimming removed 1 base from V and 4 bases from J, with 3 bases in between. Germline-derived CDR1 and CDR2 are SGHNT and YYREEE (reference sequence). The CDR3 sequence: CASSLPGNTIYF. CDR3 DNA sequence: TGTGCCAGCAGCTTGCCGGGAAACACCATATATTTT.

The chain's CDR3 is CASGLTSGERYNEQFF. CDR3 nucleotide sequence: TGTGCTAGTGGTTTGACTAGCGGGGAGCGATACAATGAGCAGTTCTTC. The chain joins TRBV12-5 to TRBJ2-1; 10 positions match TRBD2. Germline V CDR1 and CDR2: LGHNT, FRNRAP. Losses at the gene ends were 2 bases for V and 4 bases for J; bases not matched to a gene: 5. The CDR3 contains 16 residues.